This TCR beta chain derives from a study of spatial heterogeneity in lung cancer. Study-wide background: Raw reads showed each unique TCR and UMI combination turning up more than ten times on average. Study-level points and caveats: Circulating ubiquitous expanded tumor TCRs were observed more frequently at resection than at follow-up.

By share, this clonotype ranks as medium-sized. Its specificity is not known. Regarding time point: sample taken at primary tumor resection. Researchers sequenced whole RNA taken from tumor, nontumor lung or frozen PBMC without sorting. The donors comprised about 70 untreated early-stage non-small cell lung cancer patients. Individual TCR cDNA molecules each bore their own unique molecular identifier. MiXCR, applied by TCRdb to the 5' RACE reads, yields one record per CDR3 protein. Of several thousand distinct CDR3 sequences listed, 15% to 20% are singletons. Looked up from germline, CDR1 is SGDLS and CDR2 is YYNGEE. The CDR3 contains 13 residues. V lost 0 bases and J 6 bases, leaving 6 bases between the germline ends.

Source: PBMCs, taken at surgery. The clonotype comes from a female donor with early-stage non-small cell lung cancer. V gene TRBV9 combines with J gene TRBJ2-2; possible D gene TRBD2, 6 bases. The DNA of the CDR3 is TGTGCCAGCAGCGTAGGCGGGGCCGGGGAGCTGTTTTTT. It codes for CASSVGGAGELFF.